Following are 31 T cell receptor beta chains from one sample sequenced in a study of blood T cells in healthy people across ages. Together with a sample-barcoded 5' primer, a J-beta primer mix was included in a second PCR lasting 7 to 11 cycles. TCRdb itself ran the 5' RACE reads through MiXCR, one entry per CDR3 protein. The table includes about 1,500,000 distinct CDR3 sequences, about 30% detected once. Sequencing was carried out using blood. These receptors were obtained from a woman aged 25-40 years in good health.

The CDR3 DNA follows: TGCGCCAGCAGCACCGGGGGCTTGGAGGGGACCCAGTACTTC. This sequence encodes CASSTGGLEGTQYF. This chain joins TRBV5-1 and TRBJ2-5; TRBD1 or TRBD2 may be the D gene (6 bases each). Looked up from germline, CDR1 is SGHRS and CDR2 is YFSETQ. V lost 4 bases and J 7 bases, leaving 17 bases between the germline ends. The CDR3 has 14 residues.

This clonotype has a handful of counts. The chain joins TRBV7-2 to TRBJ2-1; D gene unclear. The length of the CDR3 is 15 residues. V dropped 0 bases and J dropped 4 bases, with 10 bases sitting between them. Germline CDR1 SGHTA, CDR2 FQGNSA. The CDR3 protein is CASSLAGIGYNEQFF. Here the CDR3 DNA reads TGTGCCAGCAGCTTAGCAGGGATTGGGTACAATGAGCAGTTCTTC.

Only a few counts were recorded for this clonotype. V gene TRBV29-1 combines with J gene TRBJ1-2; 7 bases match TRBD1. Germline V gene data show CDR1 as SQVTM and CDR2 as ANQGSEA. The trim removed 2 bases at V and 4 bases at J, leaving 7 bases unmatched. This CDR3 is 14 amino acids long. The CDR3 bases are TGCAGCGTTGAACCCGCTCCAGGGGGCTATGGCTACACCTTC. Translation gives CSVEPAPGGYGYTF.

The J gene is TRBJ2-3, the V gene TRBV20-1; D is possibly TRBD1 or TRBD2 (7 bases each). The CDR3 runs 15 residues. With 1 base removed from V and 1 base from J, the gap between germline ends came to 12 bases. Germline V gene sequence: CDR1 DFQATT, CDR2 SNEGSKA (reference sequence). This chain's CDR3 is CSARGEGAGTDTQYF. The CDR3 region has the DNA TGCAGTGCTAGAGGGGAGGGGGCAGGCACAGATACGCAGTATTTT.

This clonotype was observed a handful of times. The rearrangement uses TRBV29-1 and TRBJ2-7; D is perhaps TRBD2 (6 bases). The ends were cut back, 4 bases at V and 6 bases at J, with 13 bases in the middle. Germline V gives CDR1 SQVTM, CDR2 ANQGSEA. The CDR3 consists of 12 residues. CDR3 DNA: TGCAGCGTTGGGACGGGGACTGCCGAGCAGTACTTC. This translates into CSVGTGTAEQYF.

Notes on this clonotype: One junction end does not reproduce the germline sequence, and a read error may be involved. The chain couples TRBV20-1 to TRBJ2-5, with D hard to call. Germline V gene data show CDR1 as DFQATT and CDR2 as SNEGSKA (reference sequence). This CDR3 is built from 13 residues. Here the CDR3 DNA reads TGCAGTGCTAGGCGGCCGCTCCAAGAGATCCAGTACTTC. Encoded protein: CSARRPLQEIQYF.

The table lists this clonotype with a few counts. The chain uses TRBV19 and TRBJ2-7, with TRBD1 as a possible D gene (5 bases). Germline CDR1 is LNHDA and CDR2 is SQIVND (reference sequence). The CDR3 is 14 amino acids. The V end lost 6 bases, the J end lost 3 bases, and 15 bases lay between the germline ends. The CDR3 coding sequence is TGTGCCAGTAGCCCAGGCAGGGCAGGCTACGAGCAGTACTTC. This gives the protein CASSPGRAGYEQYF.

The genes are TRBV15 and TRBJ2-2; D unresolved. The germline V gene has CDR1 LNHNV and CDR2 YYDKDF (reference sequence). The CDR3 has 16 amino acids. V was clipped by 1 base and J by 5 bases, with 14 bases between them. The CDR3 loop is CATSRAPGPATGELFF. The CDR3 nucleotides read TGTGCCACCAGCAGAGCTCCGGGCCCCGCGACCGGGGAGCTGTTTTTT.

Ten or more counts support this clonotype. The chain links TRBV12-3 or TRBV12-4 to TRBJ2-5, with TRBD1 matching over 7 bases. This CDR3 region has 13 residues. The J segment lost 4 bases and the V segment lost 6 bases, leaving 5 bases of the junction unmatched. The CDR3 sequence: CASSGGTVETQYF. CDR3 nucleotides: TGTGCCAGCAGCGGTGGGACAGTAGAGACCCAGTACTTC.

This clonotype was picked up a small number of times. CDR3 sequence (DNA): TGTGCCTGCGCCAGAGGGACAGCTTTGACCTACGAGCAGTACTTC. As protein: CACARGTALTYEQYF. The gene calls are TRBV30 and TRBJ2-7; 7 bases align to TRBD1. Germline V gene data show CDR1 as GTSNPN and CDR2 as SVGIG (reference sequence). This CDR3 spans 15 amino acids. V was pared by 6 bases and J by 2 bases, with 13 bases of the junction left unmatched.

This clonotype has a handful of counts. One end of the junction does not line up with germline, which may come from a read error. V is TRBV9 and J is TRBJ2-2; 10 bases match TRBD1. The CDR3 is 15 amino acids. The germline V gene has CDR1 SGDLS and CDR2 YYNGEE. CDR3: CAGSVRDRGTGELFF. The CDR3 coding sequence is TGTGCCGGCAGCGTCCGGGACAGGGGCACCGGGGAGCTGTTTTTT.

The CDR3 loop reads CASSQRNGELFF. DNA of the CDR3: TGTGCCAGCAGCCAACGGAATGGGGAGCTGTTTTTT. This rearrangement joins TRBV14 to TRBJ2-2; D gene uncertain. CDR3 length: 12 amino acids. The ends were cut back, 2 bases at V and 8 bases at J, with 6 bases in the middle. The germline gives CDR1 SGHDN, CDR2 FVKESK.

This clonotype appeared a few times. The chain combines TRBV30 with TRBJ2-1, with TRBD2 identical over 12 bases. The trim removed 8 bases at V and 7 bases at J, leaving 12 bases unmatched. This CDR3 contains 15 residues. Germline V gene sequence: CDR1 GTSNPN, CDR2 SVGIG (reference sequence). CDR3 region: CAADPSGRAGNEQFF. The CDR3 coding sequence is TGTGCCGCCGATCCTAGCGGGAGGGCCGGTAATGAGCAGTTCTTC.

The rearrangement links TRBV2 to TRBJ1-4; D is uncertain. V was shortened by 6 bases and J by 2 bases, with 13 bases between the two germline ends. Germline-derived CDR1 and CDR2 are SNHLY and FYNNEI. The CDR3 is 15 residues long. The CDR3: CASRETGVTNEKLFF. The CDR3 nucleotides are TGTGCCAGCAGGGAAACGGGAGTCACTAATGAAAAACTGTTTTTT.

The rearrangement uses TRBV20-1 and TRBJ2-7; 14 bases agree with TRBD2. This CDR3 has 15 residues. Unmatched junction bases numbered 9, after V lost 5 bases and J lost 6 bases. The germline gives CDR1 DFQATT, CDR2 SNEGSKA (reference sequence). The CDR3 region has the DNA TGCAGTGCTCGGACTAGCGGGAGGCAATTGGGCGAGCAGTACTTC. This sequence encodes CSARTSGRQLGEQYF.

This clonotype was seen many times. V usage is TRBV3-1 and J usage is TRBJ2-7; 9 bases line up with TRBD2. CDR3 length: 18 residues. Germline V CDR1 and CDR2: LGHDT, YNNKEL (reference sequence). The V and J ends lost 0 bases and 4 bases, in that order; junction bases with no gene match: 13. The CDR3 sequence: CASSQESNPLAGRYEQYF. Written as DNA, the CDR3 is TGTGCCAGCAGCCAAGAATCCAACCCTCTAGCGGGGCGTTACGAGCAGTACTTC.

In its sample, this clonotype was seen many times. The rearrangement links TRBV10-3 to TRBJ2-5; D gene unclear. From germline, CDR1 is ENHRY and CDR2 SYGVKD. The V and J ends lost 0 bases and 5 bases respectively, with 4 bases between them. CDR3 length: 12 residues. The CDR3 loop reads CAISESSETQYF. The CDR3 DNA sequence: TGTGCCATCAGTGAGTCTTCGGAGACCCAGTACTTC.

The chain's CDR3 is CASNLNRGSTDTQYF. CDR3 sequence (DNA): TGTGCCAGCAACCTTAACAGGGGAAGCACAGATACGCAGTATTTT. The genes are TRBV6-1 and TRBJ2-3, with 7 bases that match TRBD1. CDR1 is MNHNS, CDR2 SASEGT, per germline. J gave up 0 bases and V 7 bases, and 7 bases lay outside the gene matches. The CDR3 is made up of 15 amino acids.

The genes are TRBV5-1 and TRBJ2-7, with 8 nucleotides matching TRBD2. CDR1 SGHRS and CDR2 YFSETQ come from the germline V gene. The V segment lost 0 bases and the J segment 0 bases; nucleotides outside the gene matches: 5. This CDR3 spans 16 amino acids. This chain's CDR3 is CASSLVSGGTSYEQYF. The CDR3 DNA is TGCGCCAGCAGCTTGGTCTCGGGGGGGACCTCCTACGAGCAGTACTTC.

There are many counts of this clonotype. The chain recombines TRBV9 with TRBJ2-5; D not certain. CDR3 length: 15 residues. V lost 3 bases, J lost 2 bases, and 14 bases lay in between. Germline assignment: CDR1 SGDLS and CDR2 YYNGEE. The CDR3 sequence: CASSEGWRLQETQYF. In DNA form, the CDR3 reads TGTGCCAGCAGCGAAGGGTGGCGTCTACAAGAGACCCAGTACTTC.

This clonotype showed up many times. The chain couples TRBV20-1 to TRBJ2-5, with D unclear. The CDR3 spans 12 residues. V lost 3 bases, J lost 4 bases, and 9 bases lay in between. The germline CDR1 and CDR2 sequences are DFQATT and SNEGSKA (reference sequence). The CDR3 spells CSASINRETQYF. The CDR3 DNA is TGCAGTGCTAGCATCAATAGAGAGACCCAGTACTTC.

In DNA form, the CDR3 reads TGCAGCGTTCAGACAGGGGTAGAGACCCAGTACTTC. The encoded protein is CSVQTGVETQYF. This sequence joins TRBV29-1 and TRBJ2-5; TRBD1 agrees at 8 bases. Trimming at V came to 5 bases and at J to 4 bases, leaving 3 bases not matched to a gene. CDR1 SQVTM and CDR2 ANQGSEA come from the germline V gene. This CDR3 contains 12 residues. The full variable domain, with the rest looked up from reference TRBV29-1 and TRBJ2-5, is SAVISQKPSRDICQRGTSLTIQCQVDSQVTMMFWYRQQPGQSLTLIATANQGSEATYESGFVIDKFPISRPNLTFSTLTVSNMSPEDSSIYLCSVQTGVETQYFGPGTRLLVL.

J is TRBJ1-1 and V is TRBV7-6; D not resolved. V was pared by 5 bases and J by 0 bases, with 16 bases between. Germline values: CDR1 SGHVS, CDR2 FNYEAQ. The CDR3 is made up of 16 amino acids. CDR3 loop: CASSPPTSDMNTEAFF. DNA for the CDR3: TGTGCCAGCAGCCCACCAACTTCTGACATGAACACTGAAGCTTTCTTT. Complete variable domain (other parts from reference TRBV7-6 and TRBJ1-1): GAGVSQSPRYKVTKRGQDVALRCDPISGHVSLYWYRQALGQGPEFLTYFNYEAQQDKSGLPNDRFSAERPEGSISTLTIQRTEQRDSAMYRCASSPPTSDMNTEAFFGQGTRLTVV.

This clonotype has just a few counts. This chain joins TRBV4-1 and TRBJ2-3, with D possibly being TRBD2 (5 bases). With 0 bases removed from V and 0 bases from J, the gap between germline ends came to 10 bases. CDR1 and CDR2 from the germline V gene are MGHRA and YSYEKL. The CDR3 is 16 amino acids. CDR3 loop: CASSQDRRISTDTQYF. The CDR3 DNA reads TGCGCCAGCAGCCAAGATAGGAGGATAAGCACAGATACGCAGTATTTT.

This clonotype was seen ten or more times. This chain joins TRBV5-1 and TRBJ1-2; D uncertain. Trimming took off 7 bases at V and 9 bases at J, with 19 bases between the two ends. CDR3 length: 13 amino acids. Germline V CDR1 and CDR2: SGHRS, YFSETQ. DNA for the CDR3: TGCGCCAGCGGGGAGAGGGCCGATTCTAGCTACACCTTC. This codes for CASGERADSSYTF.

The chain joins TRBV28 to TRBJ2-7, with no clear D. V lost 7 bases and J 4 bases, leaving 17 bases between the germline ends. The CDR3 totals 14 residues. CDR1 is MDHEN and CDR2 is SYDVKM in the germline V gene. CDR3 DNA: TGTGCCAGCAATTCCGAGGCGGCACTATACGAGCAGTACTTC. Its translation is CASNSEAALYEQYF. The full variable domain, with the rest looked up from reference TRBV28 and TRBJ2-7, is DVKVTQSSRYLVKRTGEKVFLECVQDMDHENMFWYRQDPGLGLRLIYFSYDVKMKEKGDIPEGYSVSREKKERFSLILESASTNQTSMYLCASNSEAALYEQYFGPGTRLTVT.

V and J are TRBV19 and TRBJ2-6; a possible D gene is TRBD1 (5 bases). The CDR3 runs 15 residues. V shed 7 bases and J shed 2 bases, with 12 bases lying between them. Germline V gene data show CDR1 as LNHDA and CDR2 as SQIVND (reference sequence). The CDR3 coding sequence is TGTGCCAGTACACAGGTTTCGGCTGGGGCCAACGTCCTGACTTTC. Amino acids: CASTQVSAGANVLTF.

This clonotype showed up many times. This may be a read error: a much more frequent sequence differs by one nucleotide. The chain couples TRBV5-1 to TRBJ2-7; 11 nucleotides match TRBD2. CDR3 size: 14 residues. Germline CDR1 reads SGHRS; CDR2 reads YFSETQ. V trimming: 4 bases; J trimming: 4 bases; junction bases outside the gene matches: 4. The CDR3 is CASSPGLADYEQYF. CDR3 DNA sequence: TGCGCCAGCAGCCCGGGACTAGCGGATTACGAGCAGTACTTC. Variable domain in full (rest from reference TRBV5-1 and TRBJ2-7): KAGVTQTPRYLIKTRGQQVTLSCSPISGHRSVSWYQQTPGQGLQFLFEYFSETQRNKGNFPGRFSGRQFSNSRSEMNVSTLELGDSALYLCASSPGLADYEQYFGPGTRLTVT.

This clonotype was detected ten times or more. The CDR3 coding sequence is TGTGCCAGTAGTGGGACGCTAGCTAACGAGCAGTACTTC. This translates into CASSGTLANEQYF. V gene TRBV19 combines with J gene TRBJ2-7; D may be TRBD1 or TRBD2 (5 bases each). V lost 5 bases and J 5 bases, leaving 13 bases between the germline ends. The CDR3 length is 13 residues. Germline V gene sequence: CDR1 LNHDA, CDR2 SQIVND (reference sequence).

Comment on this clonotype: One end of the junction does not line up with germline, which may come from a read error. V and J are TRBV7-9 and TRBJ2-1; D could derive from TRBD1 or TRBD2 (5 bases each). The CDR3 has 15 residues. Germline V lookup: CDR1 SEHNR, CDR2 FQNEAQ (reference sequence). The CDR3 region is CANSSPGRSYNEQFF. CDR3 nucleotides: TGTGCCAACAGCTCCCCGGGACGATCCTACAATGAGCAGTTCTTC. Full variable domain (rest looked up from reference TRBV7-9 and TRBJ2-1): DTGVSQNPRHKITKRGQNVTFRCDPISEHNRLYWYRQTLGQGPEFLTYFQNEAQLEKSRLLSDRFSAERPKGSFSTLEIQRTEQGDSAMYLCANSSPGRSYNEQFFGPGTRLTVL.

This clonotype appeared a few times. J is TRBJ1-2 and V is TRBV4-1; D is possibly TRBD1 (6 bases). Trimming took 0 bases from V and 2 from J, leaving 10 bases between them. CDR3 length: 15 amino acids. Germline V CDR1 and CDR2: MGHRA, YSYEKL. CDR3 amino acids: CASSQETGPNYGYTF. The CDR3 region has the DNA TGCGCCAGCAGCCAAGAAACAGGGCCAAACTATGGCTACACCTTC.